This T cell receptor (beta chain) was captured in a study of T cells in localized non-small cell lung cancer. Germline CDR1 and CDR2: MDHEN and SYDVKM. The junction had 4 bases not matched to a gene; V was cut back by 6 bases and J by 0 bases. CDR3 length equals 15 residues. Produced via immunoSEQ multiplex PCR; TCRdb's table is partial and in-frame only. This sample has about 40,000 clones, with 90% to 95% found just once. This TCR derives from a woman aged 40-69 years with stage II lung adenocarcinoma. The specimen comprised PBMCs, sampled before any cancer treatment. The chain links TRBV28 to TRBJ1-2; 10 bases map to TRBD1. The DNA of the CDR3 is TGTGCCAGCAGGGGGACAGGGGAGGCTAACTATGGCTACACCTTC. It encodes CASRGTGEANYGYTF.